These 7 T cell receptor beta chains were sequenced from one sample in a study of cytomegalovirus exposure and HLA in healthy donors. Both 60 Vbeta primers and 13 Jbeta primers went into the PCR. Measured with immunoSEQ multiplex PCR; TCRdb has only the in-frame clones, and not every one. This sample has about 93,000 clones, with around 80% found just once. The sample was PBMCs. Every receptor here comes from a man in his thirties or forties in good health and CMV-seronegative.

The chain couples TRBV7-9 to TRBJ2-4, with D possibly TRBD1 on 5 matching bases. CDR1 and CDR2 (germline): SEHNR, FQNEAQ (reference sequence). Trimming cost V 1 base and J 5 bases, with 6 bases left between them. The CDR3 extends over 13 amino acids. CDR3 nucleotide sequence: TGTGCCAGCAGCTTAGGACAGCAAAACATTCAGTACTTC. Translation gives CASSLGQQNIQYF. The whole variable domain, remainder taken from reference TRBV7-9 and TRBJ2-4, is DTGVSQNPRHKITKRGQNVTFRCDPISEHNRLYWYRQTLGQGPEFLTYFQNEAQLEKSRLLSDRFSAERPKGSFSTLEIQRTEQGDSAMYLCASSLGQQNIQYFGAGTRLSVL.

This chain uses TRBV5-4 with TRBJ2-1, with 12 bases fitting TRBD2. The V segment lost 4 bases and the J segment 1 base; nucleotides outside the gene matches: 12. Germline V CDR1 and CDR2: SGHNT, YYREEE (reference sequence). CDR3 length: 19 amino acids. CDR3 nucleotides: TGTGCCAGCAGCCTCGGACTAGCGGGGTGGGGTAGATCCTACAATGAGCAGTTCTTC. It is translated as CASSLGLAGWGRSYNEQFF.

In DNA form, the CDR3 reads TGTGCCACCAGCAGAGTGGGTGGCAGAGGGTACGAGCAGTACTTC. As protein: CATSRVGGRGYEQYF. V usage is TRBV15 and J usage is TRBJ2-5; weak D call: TRBD2 (5 bases). The J call is in doubt because the DNA end fits TRBJ2-7 better. The germline CDR1 and CDR2 sequences are LNHNV and YYDKDF (reference sequence). This CDR3 has 15 amino acids.

CDR3 DNA: TGTGCCAGTAGTATAGGAAAACGAGGAGGGCAGTTCTTC. Its protein product is CASSIGKRGGQFF. The chain carries TRBV19 and TRBJ2-1; D is possibly TRBD2 (5 bases). Germline V gives CDR1 LNHDA, CDR2 SQIVND (reference sequence). Between the trimmed V and J ends, which lost 1 base and 12 bases, there was a span of 13 bases. CDR3 length: 13 amino acids.

The chain uses TRBV5-1 and TRBJ2-3; a possible D gene is TRBD2 (8 bases). CDR3 length: 17 residues. V dropped 4 bases and J dropped 1 base, with 19 bases sitting between them. CDR1 and CDR2 from the germline V gene are SGHRS and YFSETQ. The CDR3 reads CASSRGGQRTRTDTQYF. The CDR3, as DNA: TGCGCCAGCAGCCGGGGGGGACAGCGGACCCGCACAGATACGCAGTATTTT.

This chain links TRBV29-1 with TRBJ1-6, with 9 bases identical to TRBD1. Germline V CDR1 and CDR2: SQVTM, ANQGSEA. This CDR3 is built from 15 residues. J gave up 8 bases and V 6 bases, and 11 bases lay outside the gene matches. CDR3 in DNA: TGCAGCGTGTCCGGGACAGGGAGAACGGATTCACCCCTCCACTTT. It encodes CSVSGTGRTDSPLHF. The full variable domain, rest sourced from reference TRBV29-1 and TRBJ1-6, is SAVISQKPSRDICQRGTSLTIQCQVDSQVTMMFWYRQQPGQSLTLIATANQGSEATYESGFVIDKFPISRPNLTFSTLTVSNMSPEDSSIYLCSVSGTGRTDSPLHFGNGTRLTVT.

The V and J genes are TRBV14 and TRBJ1-1; TRBD1 matches at 8 bases. Unmatched junction bases numbered 3, after V lost 5 bases and J lost 4 bases. CDR1 is SGHDN, CDR2 FVKESK, per germline. This CDR3 contains 13 residues. The CDR3 here is CASSFTGGTEAFF. Here the CDR3 DNA reads TGTGCCAGCAGCTTTACAGGGGGCACTGAAGCTTTCTTT.